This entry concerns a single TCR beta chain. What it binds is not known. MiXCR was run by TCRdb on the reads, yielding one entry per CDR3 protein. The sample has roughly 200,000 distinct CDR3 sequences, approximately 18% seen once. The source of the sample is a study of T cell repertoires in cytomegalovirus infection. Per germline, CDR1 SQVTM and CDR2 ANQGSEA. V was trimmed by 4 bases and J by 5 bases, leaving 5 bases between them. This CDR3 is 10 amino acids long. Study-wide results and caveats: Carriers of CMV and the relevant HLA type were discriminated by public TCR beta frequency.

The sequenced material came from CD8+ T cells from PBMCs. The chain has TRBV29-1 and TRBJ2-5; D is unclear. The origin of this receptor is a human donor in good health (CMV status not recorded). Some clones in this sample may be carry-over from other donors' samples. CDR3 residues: CSVVWETQYF. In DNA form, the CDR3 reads TGCAGCGTTGTTTGGGAGACCCAGTACTTC.